This T cell receptor gamma chain was obtained from a study of Vδ1+ human thymocytes. Study findings and constraints: Thymic TRG and TRD repertoires appeared highly polyclonal. Despite high sort purity, about a fifth of thymic T cell receptor delta sequences were Vdelta2.

Germline CDR1 and CDR2: VTNTFY and YDVSTARD (reference sequence). The junction had 7 bases not matched to a gene; V was cut back by 3 bases and J by 8 bases. There are 12 residues in the CDR3. On this clone: Its antigen is undetermined.

Extracted RNA was reverse transcribed into cDNA. CDR3 amplicons came from multiplex PCR with pooled V-gene forward and constant-region reverse primers. TCRdb redid clone calling on the multiplex PCR reads using CATT. There are under 13,000 gamma-chain clones in the sample; about 46% occur only once, and just under 2% lies in the top ten. The material sequenced was Vdelta1+ gamma-delta thymocytes from the thymus. The subset is: FACS-sorted CD3+ TCRalphabeta- TCRVdelta1+ TCRVdelta2- thymocytes. This rearrangement joins TRGV3 to TRGJ1 or TRGJ2. The clonotype was recovered from a boy in the first two years of life who had congenital heart surgery. CDR3 residues: CATWDRQHKKLF. The DNA for the CDR3 is TGTGCCACCTGGGACCGACAACATAAGAAACTCTTT.